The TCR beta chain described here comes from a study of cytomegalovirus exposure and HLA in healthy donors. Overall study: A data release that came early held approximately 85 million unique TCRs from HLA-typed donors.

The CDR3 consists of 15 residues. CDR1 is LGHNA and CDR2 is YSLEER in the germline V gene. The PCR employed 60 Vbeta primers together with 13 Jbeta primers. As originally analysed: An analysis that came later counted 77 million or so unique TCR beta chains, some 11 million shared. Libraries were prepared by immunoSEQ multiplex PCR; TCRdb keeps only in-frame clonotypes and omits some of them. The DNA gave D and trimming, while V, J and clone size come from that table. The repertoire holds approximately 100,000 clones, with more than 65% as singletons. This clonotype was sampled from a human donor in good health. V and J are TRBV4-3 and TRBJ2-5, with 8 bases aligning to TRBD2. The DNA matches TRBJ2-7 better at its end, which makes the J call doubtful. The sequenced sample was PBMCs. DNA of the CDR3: TGCGCCAGCAGCTATACTAGCGGAGAGTCCTACGAGCAGTACTTC. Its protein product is CASSYTSGESYEQYF.